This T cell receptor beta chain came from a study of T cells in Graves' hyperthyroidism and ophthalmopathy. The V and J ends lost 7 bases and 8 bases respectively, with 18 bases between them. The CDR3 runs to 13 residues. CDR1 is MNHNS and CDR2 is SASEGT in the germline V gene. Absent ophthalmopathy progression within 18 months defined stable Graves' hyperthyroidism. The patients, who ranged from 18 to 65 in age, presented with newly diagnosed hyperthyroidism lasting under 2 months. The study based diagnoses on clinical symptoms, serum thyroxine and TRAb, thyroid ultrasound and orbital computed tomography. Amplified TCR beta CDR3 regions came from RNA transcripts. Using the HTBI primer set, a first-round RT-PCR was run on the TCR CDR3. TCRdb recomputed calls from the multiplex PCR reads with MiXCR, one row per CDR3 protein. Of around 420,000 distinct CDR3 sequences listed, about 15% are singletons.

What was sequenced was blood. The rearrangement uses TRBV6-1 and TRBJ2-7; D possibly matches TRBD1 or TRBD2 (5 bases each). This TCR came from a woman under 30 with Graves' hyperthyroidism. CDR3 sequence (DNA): TGTGCCAGCACCTTGGGGACCGGTACTAAGCAGTACTTC. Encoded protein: CASTLGTGTKQYF.